A selection of T cell receptor beta chains follows, all from one sample in a study of blood T cell repertoires in COVID-19. Using immunoSEQ multiplex PCR, the repertoire was profiled, and TCRdb retains in-frame clones only, with some absent. The top ten hold approximately 1.5% of the sample, which has some 240,000 clones, 65% to 90% seen once. The material sequenced was peripheral blood. The receptors were sampled from a woman between 40 and 50 years old who had recovered from COVID-19. The CDR3 runs from the conserved cysteine through the conserved F or W. The order of the fields is D gene, clone size, J gene, V gene, CDR3 DNA, CDR3 protein. The D gene is left open where the match is weak. Size values are once, few and many counts, or a class for expanded clones, and some rows have none.

d_call: -
clone_size: once
j_call: TRBJ2-5
v_call: TRBV7-2
cdr3_nt: TGTGCCAGCAGCTTATTAGGAGGCGGGGACTTAAATAAAGAGACCCAGTACTTC
cdr3_aa: CASSLLGGGDLNKETQYF

d_call: -
clone_size: -
j_call: TRBJ2-5
v_call: TRBV19
cdr3_nt: TGTGCCAGTAGGGACACTACAGAGACCCAGTACTTC
cdr3_aa: CASRDTTETQYF

d_call: -
clone_size: -
j_call: TRBJ2-7
v_call: TRBV7-2
cdr3_nt: TGTGCCAGCAGCCCAGGGCCAGCCGGCTACGAGCAGTACTTC
cdr3_aa: CASSPGPAGYEQYF

d_call: -
clone_size: -
j_call: TRBJ1-4
v_call: TRBV21-1
cdr3_nt: TGTGCCAGCAGCACTAATCTGGCAGGGGGTTCTAATGAAAAACTGTTTTTT
cdr3_aa: CASSTNLAGGSNEKLFF

d_call: TRBD2
clone_size: -
j_call: TRBJ2-3
v_call: TRBV3-1/TRBV3-2
cdr3_nt: TGTGCCAGCAGCAAACGCTCATCGGGACTAGCTACAGATACGCAGTATTTT
cdr3_aa: CASSKRSSGLATDTQYF

d_call: TRBD1
clone_size: -
j_call: TRBJ1-3
v_call: TRBV5-1
cdr3_nt: TGCGCCAGCAGTCCTATCCCGGGACAGGAATTGAGCTCTGGAAACACCATATATTTT
cdr3_aa: CASSPIPGQELSSGNTIYF

d_call: TRBD2
clone_size: -
j_call: TRBJ2-1
v_call: TRBV28
cdr3_nt: TGTGCCAGCGTTAGCGGGGGACACAATGAGCAGTTCTTC
cdr3_aa: CASVSGGHNEQFF

d_call: TRBD1
clone_size: -
j_call: TRBJ2-3
v_call: TRBV5-1
cdr3_nt: TGCGCCAGCAGCTTGGCCCGGGGGACAGGGTCAGATACGCAGTATTTT
cdr3_aa: CASSLARGTGSDTQYF

d_call: -
clone_size: -
j_call: TRBJ2-5
v_call: TRBV19
cdr3_nt: TGTGCCAGTAGTATCGACAGGATAAACCAAGAGACCCAGTACTTC
cdr3_aa: CASSIDRINQETQYF

d_call: -
clone_size: -
j_call: TRBJ2-3
v_call: TRBV7-2
cdr3_nt: TGTGCCAGCAGCTTAGCGGGACTTAACACAGATACGCAGTATTTT
cdr3_aa: CASSLAGLNTDTQYF

d_call: -
clone_size: -
j_call: TRBJ2-3
v_call: TRBV9
cdr3_nt: TGTGCCAGCAGCGTAACGGGAGCCCGGGATACGCAGTATTTT
cdr3_aa: CASSVTGARDTQYF

d_call: -
clone_size: -
j_call: TRBJ1-4
v_call: TRBV27
cdr3_nt: TGTGCCAGCAGTTACGGACTGAGCTCGGAAAAACTGTTTTTT
cdr3_aa: CASSYGLSSEKLFF

d_call: -
clone_size: once
j_call: TRBJ1-2
v_call: TRBV19
cdr3_nt: TGTGCCAGTAACGGCGGAAAGGGGATGATCTATGGCTACACCTTC
cdr3_aa: CASNGGKGMIYGYTF

d_call: TRBD1
clone_size: once
j_call: TRBJ1-2
v_call: TRBV7-2
cdr3_nt: TGTGCCAGCAGCCCAGACCAGGGGGTTAGCTATGGCTACACCTTC
cdr3_aa: CASSPDQGVSYGYTF

d_call: -
clone_size: once
j_call: TRBJ1-2
v_call: TRBV28
cdr3_nt: TGTGCCTTACAACGGGAGGGGAAGGGCTATGGCTACACCTTC
cdr3_aa: CALQREGKGYGYTF

d_call: -
clone_size: -
j_call: TRBJ1-1
v_call: TRBV11-2
cdr3_nt: TGTGCCAGCAGCTTACGCCCCGAGAAGTTATCTAGGCGTGCGGCTTTCTTT
cdr3_aa: CASSLRPEKLSRRAAFF

d_call: TRBD1
clone_size: -
j_call: TRBJ1-2
v_call: TRBV15
cdr3_nt: TGTGCCACCAGCAGGGACCCGGGACAGCCTAACTATGGCTACACCTTC
cdr3_aa: CATSRDPGQPNYGYTF

d_call: TRBD1
clone_size: -
j_call: TRBJ2-1
v_call: TRBV14
cdr3_nt: TGTGCCAGCAGCCAGAAACAGGGGTTAAGAGGAGGTGAGCAGTTCTTC
cdr3_aa: CASSQKQGLRGGEQFF

d_call: TRBD1
clone_size: -
j_call: TRBJ1-4
v_call: TRBV6-5
cdr3_nt: TGTGCCAGCAGTTCCCTCGGGACAGGGGACGAAAAACTGTTTTTT
cdr3_aa: CASSSLGTGDEKLFF

d_call: -
clone_size: -
j_call: TRBJ1-1
v_call: TRBV6-5
cdr3_nt: TGTGCCAGCAGTACCAGTGGGAACACTGAAGCTTTCTTT
cdr3_aa: CASSTSGNTEAFF

d_call: -
clone_size: -
j_call: TRBJ1-1
v_call: TRBV7-3
cdr3_nt: TGTGCCAGCAGCGTAAACAGGGATACTGAAGCTTTCTTT
cdr3_aa: CASSVNRDTEAFF

d_call: -
clone_size: -
j_call: TRBJ1-2
v_call: TRBV18
cdr3_nt: TGTGCCAGCTCACCACGAGCAGAGACATATGGCTACACCTTC
cdr3_aa: CASSPRAETYGYTF

d_call: TRBD1
clone_size: -
j_call: TRBJ2-2
v_call: TRBV7-9
cdr3_nt: TGTGCCAGCAGCAGAACCGGGACAGGGCTACGGAACACCGGGGAGCTGTTTTTT
cdr3_aa: CASSRTGTGLRNTGELFF

d_call: -
clone_size: -
j_call: TRBJ1-6
v_call: TRBV19
cdr3_nt: TGTGCCAGTAGTCAGCGAGCCGATTCACCCCTCCACTTT
cdr3_aa: CASSQRADSPLHF